Listed below are T cell receptor beta chains from one sample, sequenced in a study of response to subunit inactivated influenza vaccine. TCRdb called the RT-PCR reads again in MiXCR, with one record for every CDR3 protein. The sample yields 400,000 to 650,000 distinct CDR3 sequences, under 8.5% seen once. The source was PBMCs from blood, collected 23 to 25 months after vaccination. The receptors stem from a man between 50 and 70 years old who received an inactivated influenza vaccine. Both conserved end residues are part of each CDR3. A D gene is named only where the DNA matches it firmly. Size tells how often a clone was seen (once, few, many) or the class of an expanded clone, and some rows leave it out.

TRBV20-1	-	TRBD1	TRBJ2-7	CSAEDRIDYEQYF	TGCAGTGCTGAGGACAGGATAGACTACGAGCAGTACTTC
TRBV5-1	-	TRBD1	TRBJ2-1	CASSLEGGQSYNEQFF	TGCGCCAGCAGCTTGGAAGGGGGCCAATCCTACAATGAGCAGTTCTTC
TRBV21-1	many	-	TRBJ2-5	CASSKGQTQYF	TGTGCCAGCAGCAAAGGACAGACCCAGTACTTC
TRBV28	few	TRBD1	TRBJ1-2	CASSLSDRVTGYTF	TGTGCCAGCAGTTTATCGGACAGGGTGACGGGCTACACCTTC
TRBV27	many	TRBD2	TRBJ2-1	CASSKTPSLLAFTYNEQFF	TGTGCCAGCAGTAAAACCCCCTCTTTACTAGCGTTTACCTACAATGAGCAGTTCTTC
TRBV7-9	many	-	TRBJ2-1	CASSLIVHEQFF	TGTGCCAGCAGCTTAATTGTCCATGAGCAGTTCTTC
TRBV4-2	many	-	TRBJ1-1	CASSLTGHKNTEAFF	TGTGCCAGCAGCCTAACGGGACACAAGAACACTGAAGCTTTCTTT
TRBV10-2	-	TRBD1	TRBJ2-7	CASKGAASSYEQYF	TGCGCCAGCAAGGGGGCTGCAAGCTCCTACGAGCAGTACTTC
TRBV29-1	many	-	TRBJ1-2	CSVEPKGNYGYTF	TGCAGCGTTGAACCCAAGGGGAACTATGGCTACACCTTC
TRBV18	-	TRBD1	TRBJ2-7	CASSPPHPGQGRHEQYF	TGTGCCAGCTCACCCCCCCACCCAGGACAGGGTAGGCACGAGCAGTACTTC
TRBV5-1	few	-	TRBJ1-3	CASRDLRSGNTIYF	TGCGCCAGCAGAGACCTCCGCTCTGGAAACACCATATATTTT
TRBV6-1	-	-	TRBJ1-1	CAVEGGVDTEAFF	TGTGCCGTTGAAGGGGGTGTTGACACTGAAGCTTTCTTT
TRBV20-1	few	-	TRBJ2-1	CSARSRERGLNEQFF	TGCAGTGCTAGAAGCAGAGAACGGGGTTTGAATGAGCAGTTCTTC
TRBV7-2	-	-	TRBJ2-3	CASSLAYGGSTDTQYF	TGTGCCAGCAGCTTAGCGTACGGGGGTTCCACAGATACGCAGTATTTT
TRBV27	-	-	TRBJ2-1	CASSLSGFSYNEQFF	TGTGCCAGCAGTTTATCAGGCTTTAGTTACAATGAGCAGTTCTTC
TRBV4-3	few	-	TRBJ2-1	CASSQDPWTTDEQFF	TGCGCCAGCAGCCAAGATCCCTGGACTACCGATGAGCAGTTCTTC
TRBV5-1	-	-	TRBJ2-1	CASSQPGYDFQFF	TGCGCCAGCAGTCAGCCGGGATACGACTTTCAGTTCTTC
TRBV7-2	few	TRBD2	TRBJ2-1	CASSLEGTSGAYGQFF	TGTGCCAGCAGCTTAGAAGGGACTAGCGGGGCTTATGGGCAGTTCTTC
TRBV28	-	-	TRBJ2-5	CASSGDSQETQYF	TGTGCCAGCAGTGGCGACAGTCAAGAGACCCAGTACTTC
TRBV4-2	many	TRBD2	TRBJ2-7	CASSQDLLRGRTGYEQYF	TGTGCCAGCAGCCAAGATCTCTTACGCGGGAGAACCGGATACGAGCAGTACTTC
TRBV7-2	few	-	TRBJ2-3	CASSRQATGNTQYF	TGTGCCAGCAGCCGCCAGGCTACGGGGAATACGCAGTATTTT
TRBV6-2/TRBV6-3	many	TRBD2	TRBJ2-7	CASTRDVSSGGTANEQYF	TGTGCCAGCACCCGGGACGTATCGAGCGGGGGGACCGCTAACGAGCAGTACTTC
TRBV12-3/TRBV12-4	many	TRBD1	TRBJ2-7	CASSLENRGGEQYF	TGTGCCAGCAGTTTAGAGAACAGGGGCGGCGAGCAGTACTTC
TRBV20-1	many	-	TRBJ2-1	CSARRAGKSGEQFF	TGCAGTGCTAGGCGGGCAGGAAAGAGTGGTGAGCAGTTCTTC
TRBV28	-	TRBD1	TRBJ2-5	CASRKTGIETQYF	TGTGCCAGCCGAAAGACAGGGATTGAGACCCAGTACTTC
TRBV2	-	TRBD1	TRBJ2-5	CASRWQQGQETQYF	TGTGCCAGCAGATGGCAACAGGGGCAAGAGACCCAGTACTTC
TRBV5-1	-	-	TRBJ1-5	CASSPGRSEGQPQHF	TGCGCCAGCAGCCCCGGACGCAGCGAGGGTCAGCCCCAGCATTTT
TRBV4-1	few	TRBD2	TRBJ2-7	CASSSGGEVYEQYF	TGCGCCAGCAGTTCCGGGGGGGAGGTCTACGAGCAGTACTTC
TRBV5-1	few	-	TRBJ2-5	CASSVAEETQYF	TGCGCCAGCAGTGTGGCGGAAGAGACCCAGTACTTC
TRBV6-2/TRBV6-3	-	TRBD1	TRBJ2-7	CASRGTVFSYEQYF	TGTGCCAGCAGGGGGACAGTATTCTCCTACGAGCAGTACTTC
TRBV7-2	many	TRBD1	TRBJ2-2	CASSTRQGGNTGELFF	TGTGCCAGCAGCACTCGACAGGGGGGTAACACCGGGGAGCTGTTTTTT
TRBV24-1	few	TRBD1	TRBJ2-2	CATGQGFTGELFF	TGTGCCACCGGACAGGGATTCACCGGGGAGCTGTTTTTT
TRBV7-2	-	-	TRBJ1-5	CASSLGLGGQPQHF	TGTGCCAGCAGCTTAGGCCTGGGGGGTCAGCCCCAGCATTTT
TRBV27	few	TRBD2	TRBJ2-5	CASKGLFRETQYF	TGTGCCAGCAAGGGACTATTCAGGGAGACCCAGTACTTC
TRBV4-1	few	-	TRBJ1-4	CASSQDRADEKLFF	TGCGCCAGCAGCCAAGACAGGGCGGATGAAAAACTGTTTTTT
TRBV20-1	-	-	TRBJ2-3	CSARVQSTDTQYF	TGCAGTGCTAGAGTCCAGAGCACAGATACGCAGTATTTT
TRBV28	many	TRBD1	TRBJ2-7	CASRQTGSYEQYF	TGTGCCAGCAGACAGACAGGGAGTTACGAGCAGTACTTC
TRBV11-2	-	TRBD2	TRBJ2-5	CASSITSGGRGETQYF	TGTGCCAGCAGCATTACTAGCGGGGGGAGAGGAGAGACCCAGTACTTC
TRBV20-1	many	TRBD2	TRBJ2-3	CSASPTSGSPDTQYF	TGCAGTGCTTCCCCTACTAGCGGGAGTCCAGATACGCAGTATTTT
TRBV12-3/TRBV12-4	many	TRBD2	TRBJ2-1	CASSLLLAGVAQFF	TGTGCCAGCAGTTTACTACTAGCGGGGGTGGCGCAGTTCTTC
TRBV28	many	TRBD2	TRBJ2-5	CASSPAPGGSVLAQYF	TGTGCCAGCAGTCCGGCCCCCGGGGGGTCCGTGTTGGCCCAGTACTTC
TRBV5-1	many	TRBD2	TRBJ2-3	CASTPAGGRMDTQYF	TGCGCCAGCACTCCAGCGGGAGGGCGGATGGATACGCAGTATTTT
TRBV27	many	-	TRBJ2-3	CASSLGGLRSTDTQYF	TGTGCCAGCAGTTTGGGGGGGCTGCGGAGCACAGATACGCAGTATTTT
TRBV12-3/TRBV12-4	many	-	TRBJ2-2	CASSLASNTGELFF	TGTGCCAGCAGTTTGGCCAGTAACACCGGGGAGCTGTTTTTT
TRBV6-2/TRBV6-3	-	-	TRBJ1-5	CASRSPSQGTFGNQPQHF	TGTGCCAGCAGGAGCCCATCACAGGGTACATTCGGCAATCAGCCCCAGCATTTT
TRBV3-1	-	-	TRBJ2-1	CASSQDLGFEQFF	TGTGCCAGCAGCCAAGATCTGGGCTTTGAGCAGTTCTTC
TRBV4-3	few	TRBD2	TRBJ2-1	CASSPGTILYNEQFF	TGCGCCAGCAGCCCGGGGACTATCCTTTACAATGAGCAGTTCTTC
TRBV19	few	TRBD1	TRBJ2-2	CASSRLGQVNTGELFF	TGTGCCAGTAGCCGATTGGGACAGGTGAACACCGGGGAGCTGTTTTTT
TRBV20-1	many	-	TRBJ2-7	CSATPAGRWNEQYF	TGCAGTGCTACCCCGGCAGGGAGGTGGAACGAGCAGTACTTC
TRBV20-1	-	TRBD1	TRBJ2-4	CSLGGSTKNIQYF	TGCAGCTTAGGGGGCTCGACCAAAAACATTCAGTACTTC
TRBV18	-	-	TRBJ2-5	CASSPSRRSAETQYF	TGTGCCAGCTCACCGTCGCGACGGTCAGCAGAGACCCAGTACTTC
TRBV28	few	-	TRBJ1-3	CASSSPRRVKRNTIYF	TGTGCCAGCAGTTCCCCCCGCAGGGTGAAACGGAACACCATATATTTT
TRBV20-1	few	-	TRBJ1-5	CSAPPGGAGQPQHF	TGCAGTGCTCCACCGGGGGGTGCGGGTCAGCCCCAGCATTTT
TRBV18	many	-	TRBJ1-5	CASSPRRSNQPQHF	TGTGCCAGCTCACCAAGGCGGAGCAATCAGCCCCAGCATTTT
TRBV28	few	TRBD1	TRBJ1-5	CASRVGQGNGQPQHF	TGTGCCAGCCGAGTTGGACAGGGAAATGGTCAGCCCCAGCATTTT
TRBV5-6	few	-	TRBJ2-6	CASSLASASGANVLTF	TGTGCCAGCAGCTTGGCCTCTGCCTCTGGGGCCAACGTCCTGACTTTC
TRBV5-1	few	-	TRBJ1-6	CASSLWGSNNSPLHF	TGCGCCAGCAGCTTGTGGGGGTCTAATAATTCACCCCTCCACTTT
TRBV27	few	TRBD2	TRBJ2-1	CASSLSSGGPQVYNEQFF	TGTGCCAGCAGTTTGTCCAGCGGGGGACCGCAGGTTTACAATGAGCAGTTCTTC
TRBV20-1	-	TRBD2	TRBJ2-1	CSARATSGPYNEQFF	TGCAGTGCTAGGGCGACTAGCGGACCCTACAATGAGCAGTTCTTC
TRBV6-5	few	TRBD1	TRBJ2-7	CASSYFQGAYEQYF	TGTGCCAGCAGTTATTTCCAGGGGGCGTACGAGCAGTACTTC